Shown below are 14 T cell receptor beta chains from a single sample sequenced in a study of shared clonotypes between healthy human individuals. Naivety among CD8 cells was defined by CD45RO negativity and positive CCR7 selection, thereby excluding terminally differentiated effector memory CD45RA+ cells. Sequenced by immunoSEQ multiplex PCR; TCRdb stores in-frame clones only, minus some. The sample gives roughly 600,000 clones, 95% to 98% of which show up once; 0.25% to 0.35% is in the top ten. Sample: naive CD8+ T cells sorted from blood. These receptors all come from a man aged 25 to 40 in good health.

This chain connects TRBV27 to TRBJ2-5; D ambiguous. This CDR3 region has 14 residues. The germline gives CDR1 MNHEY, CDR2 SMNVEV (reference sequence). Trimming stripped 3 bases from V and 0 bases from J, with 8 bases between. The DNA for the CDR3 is TGTGCCAGCAGTTTGGCACGGAACCAAGAGACCCAGTACTTC. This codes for CASSLARNQETQYF.

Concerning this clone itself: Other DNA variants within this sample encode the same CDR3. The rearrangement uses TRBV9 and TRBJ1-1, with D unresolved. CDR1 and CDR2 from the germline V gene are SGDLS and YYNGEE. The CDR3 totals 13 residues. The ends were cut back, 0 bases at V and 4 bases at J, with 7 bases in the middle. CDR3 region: CASSVGVGTEAFF. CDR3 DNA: TGTGCCAGCAGCGTAGGCGTGGGCACTGAAGCTTTCTTT.

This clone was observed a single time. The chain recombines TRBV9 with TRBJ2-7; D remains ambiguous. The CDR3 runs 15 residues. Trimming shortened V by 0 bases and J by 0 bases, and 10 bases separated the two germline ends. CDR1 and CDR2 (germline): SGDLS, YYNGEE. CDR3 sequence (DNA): TGTGCCAGCAGCGTAGGGCAGATGCTCTCCTACGAGCAGTACTTC. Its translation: CASSVGQMLSYEQYF.

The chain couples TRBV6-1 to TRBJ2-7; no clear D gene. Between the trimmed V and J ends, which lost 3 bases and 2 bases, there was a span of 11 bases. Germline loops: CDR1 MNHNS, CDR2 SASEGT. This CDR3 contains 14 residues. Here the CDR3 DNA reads TGTGCCAGCAGTGAGGCTAGATGGCCCTACGAGCAGTACTTC. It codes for CASSEARWPYEQYF.

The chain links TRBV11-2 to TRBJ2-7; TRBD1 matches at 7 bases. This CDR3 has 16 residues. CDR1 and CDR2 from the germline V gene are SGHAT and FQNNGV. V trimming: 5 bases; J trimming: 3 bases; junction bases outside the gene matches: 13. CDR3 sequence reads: CASSKGPQGEIYEQYF. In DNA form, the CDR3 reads TGTGCCAGCAGCAAAGGTCCGCAGGGGGAGATCTACGAGCAGTACTTC.

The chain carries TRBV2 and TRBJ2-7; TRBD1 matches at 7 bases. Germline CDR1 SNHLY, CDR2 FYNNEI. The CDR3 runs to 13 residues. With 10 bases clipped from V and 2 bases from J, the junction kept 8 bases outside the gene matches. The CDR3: CAISGTDTYEQYF. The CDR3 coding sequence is TGTGCCATCTCCGGGACAGACACCTACGAGCAGTACTTC.

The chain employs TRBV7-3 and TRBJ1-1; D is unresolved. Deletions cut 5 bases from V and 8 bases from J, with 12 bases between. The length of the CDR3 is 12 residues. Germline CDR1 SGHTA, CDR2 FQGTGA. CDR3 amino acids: CASSTPGLEAFF. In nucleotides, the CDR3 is TGTGCCAGCAGCACCCCTGGGCTCGAAGCTTTCTTT.

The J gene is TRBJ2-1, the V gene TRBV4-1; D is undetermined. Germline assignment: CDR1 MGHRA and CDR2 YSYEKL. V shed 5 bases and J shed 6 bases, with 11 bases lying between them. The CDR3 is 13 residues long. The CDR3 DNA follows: TGCGCCAGCAGCGACTTGGGTGGCAATGAGCAGTTCTTC. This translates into CASSDLGGNEQFF.

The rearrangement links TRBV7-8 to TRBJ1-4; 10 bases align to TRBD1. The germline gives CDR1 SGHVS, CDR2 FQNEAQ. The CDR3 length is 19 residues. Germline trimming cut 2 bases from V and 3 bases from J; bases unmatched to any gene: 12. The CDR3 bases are TGTGCCAGCAGCTTATGGGCAGCCGGGACAGGGGTGGCTAATGAAAAACTGTTTTTT. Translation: CASSLWAAGTGVANEKLFF.

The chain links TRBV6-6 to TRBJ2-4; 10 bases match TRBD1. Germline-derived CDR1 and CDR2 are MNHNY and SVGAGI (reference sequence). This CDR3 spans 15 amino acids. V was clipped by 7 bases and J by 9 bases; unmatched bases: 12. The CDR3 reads CASTPRDRGEGIQYF. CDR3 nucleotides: TGTGCCAGCACCCCCCGGGACAGGGGAGAGGGCATTCAGTACTTC.

The CDR3 nucleotides are TGTGCCAGCAGCTCCGGGACTAGCGGGAGGGACGTTCGCGATGAGCAGTTCTTC. Amino acid sequence: CASSSGTSGRDVRDEQFF. This chain links TRBV13 with TRBJ2-1; TRBD2 matches 16 bases. Germline CDR1 reads PRHDT; CDR2 reads FYEKMQ (reference sequence). The CDR3 consists of 18 residues. V lost 4 bases and J lost 8; bases outside the gene matches: 11.

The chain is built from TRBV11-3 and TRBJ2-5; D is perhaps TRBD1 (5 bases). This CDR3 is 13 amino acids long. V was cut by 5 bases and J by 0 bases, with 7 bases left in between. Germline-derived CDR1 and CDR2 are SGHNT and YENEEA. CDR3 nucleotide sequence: TGTGCCAGCAGCCCGACAGACCAAGAGACCCAGTACTTC. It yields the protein CASSPTDQETQYF.

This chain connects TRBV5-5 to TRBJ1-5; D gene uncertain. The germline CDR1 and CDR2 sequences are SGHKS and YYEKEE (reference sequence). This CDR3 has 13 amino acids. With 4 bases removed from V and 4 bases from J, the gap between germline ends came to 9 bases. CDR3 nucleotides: TGTGCCAGCAGCCAAACGACTAATCAGCCCCAGCATTTT. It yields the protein CASSQTTNQPQHF.

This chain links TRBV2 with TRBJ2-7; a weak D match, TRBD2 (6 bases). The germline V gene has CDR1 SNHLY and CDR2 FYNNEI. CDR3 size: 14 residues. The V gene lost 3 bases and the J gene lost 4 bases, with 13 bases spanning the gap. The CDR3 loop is CASSDWAGSYEQYF. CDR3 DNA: TGTGCCAGCAGTGACTGGGCGGGATCGTACGAGCAGTACTTC.